Sequencing of this TCR beta chain was carried out in a study of cytomegalovirus exposure and HLA in healthy donors. CDR3 length: 14 amino acids. CDR1 is MNHEY and CDR2 is SMNVEV in the germline V gene (reference sequence). With 5 bases removed from V and 1 base from J, the gap between germline ends came to 12 bases. The PCR had 60 Vbeta and 13 Jbeta primers. Profiled with immunoSEQ multiplex PCR; TCRdb holds only in-frame clones, not every one. Of about 110,000 clones in the sample, roughly 83% were seen once. This clone was counted a single time. The specimen was PBMCs. This chain uses TRBV27 with TRBJ2-7; D is perhaps TRBD1 (6 bases). The clonotype comes from a woman younger than 30 in good health and CMV-seropositive. CDR3: CASSPIGQSYEQYF. The CDR3, as DNA: TGTGCCAGCAGTCCCATCGGACAGTCCTACGAGCAGTACTTC.